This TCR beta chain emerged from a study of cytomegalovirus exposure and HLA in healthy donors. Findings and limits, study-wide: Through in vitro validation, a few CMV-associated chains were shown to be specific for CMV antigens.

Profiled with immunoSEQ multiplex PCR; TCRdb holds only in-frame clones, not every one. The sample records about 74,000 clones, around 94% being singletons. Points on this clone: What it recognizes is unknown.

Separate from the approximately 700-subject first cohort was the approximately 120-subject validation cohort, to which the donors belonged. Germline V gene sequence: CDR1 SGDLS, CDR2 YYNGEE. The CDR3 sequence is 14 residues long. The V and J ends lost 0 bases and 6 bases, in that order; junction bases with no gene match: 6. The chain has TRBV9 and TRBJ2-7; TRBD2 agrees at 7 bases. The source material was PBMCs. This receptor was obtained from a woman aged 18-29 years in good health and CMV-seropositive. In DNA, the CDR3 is TGTGCCAGCAGCGTAGGGGGAGGGGTAGGCGAGCAGTACTTC. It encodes CASSVGGGVGEQYF. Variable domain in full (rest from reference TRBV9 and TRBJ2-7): DSGVTQTPKHLITATGQRVTLRCSPRSGDLSVYWYQQSLDQGLQFLIQYYNGEERAKGNILERFSAQQFPDLHSELNLSSLELGDSALYFCASSVGGGVGEQYFGPGTRLTVT.